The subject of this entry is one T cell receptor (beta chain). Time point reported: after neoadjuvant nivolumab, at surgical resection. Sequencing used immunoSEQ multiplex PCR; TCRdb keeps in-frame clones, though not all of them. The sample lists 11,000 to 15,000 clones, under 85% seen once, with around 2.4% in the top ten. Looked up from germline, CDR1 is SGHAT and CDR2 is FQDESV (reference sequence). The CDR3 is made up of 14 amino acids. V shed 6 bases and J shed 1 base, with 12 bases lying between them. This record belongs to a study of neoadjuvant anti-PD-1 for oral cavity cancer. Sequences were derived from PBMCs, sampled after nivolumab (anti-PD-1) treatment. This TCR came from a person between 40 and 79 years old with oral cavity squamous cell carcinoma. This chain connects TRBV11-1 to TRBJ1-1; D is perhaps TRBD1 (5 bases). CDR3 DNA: TGTGCCAGCAGGCAGACAGTGCAGAACACTGAAGCTTTCTTT. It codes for CASRQTVQNTEAFF.